This TCR beta chain was recorded in a study of cytomegalovirus exposure and HLA in healthy donors. Study in general: HLA-typed donors were the source of 82 million or so unique TCRs, which an early data release held. Caucasian-associated ancestry cluster membership applied to approximately 80% of several hundred genotyped donors.

From germline, CDR1 is SNHLY and CDR2 FYNNEI. The ends lost 6 bases at V and 0 bases at J; junction bases unmatched: 6. The CDR3 contains 15 residues. Primers for the PCR totalled 60 Vbeta and 13 Jbeta. Profiled with immunoSEQ multiplex PCR; TCRdb holds only in-frame clones, not every one. The repertoire holds hundreds of thousands of clones, with more than 75% as singletons. Sequenced input: PBMCs. This receptor was identified in a male donor in good health and CMV-seronegative. The chain joins TRBV2 to TRBJ2-7; TRBD1 matches 9 bases. The CDR3 is CASSLGQGGSYEQYF. Written as DNA, the CDR3 is TGTGCCAGCAGCCTGGGACAGGGCGGCTCCTACGAGCAGTACTTC.